Presented here are 25 T cell receptor beta chains from one specimen sequenced in a study of precursors of human CD4 cytotoxic T cells. TCRdb reprocessed the reads with MiXCR, giving one entry per CDR3 protein. Found here are 790 or so distinct CDR3 sequences, about an eighth of them singletons; the top ten hold under 8.5%. Four sorted CD4+ memory subsets, central memory, effector memory, IL-7R-high TEMRA and IL-7R-negative TEMRA, were UMI-sequenced. Sequencing input: memory CD4+ T cells from blood (PBMCs). All receptors come from a human donor in good health.

This clonotype has a handful of counts. Here the CDR3 DNA reads TGTGCCAGCACCCAGGGACAGGGGTCAGCCAAAAACATTCAGTACTTC. This translates into CASTQGQGSAKNIQYF. This chain connects TRBV27 to TRBJ2-4; 10 bases agree with TRBD1. J was trimmed by 0 bases and V by 7 bases; bases with no gene match: 6. This CDR3 region has 16 residues. Germline CDR1 MNHEY, CDR2 SMNVEV (reference sequence).

By sample fraction, this clonotype is large. This chain joins TRBV2 and TRBJ2-2; D call uncertain. The CDR3 sequence is 15 residues long. Germline lookup yields CDR1 SNHLY and CDR2 FYNNEI. V lost 7 bases and J 1 base, leaving 13 bases between the germline ends. In DNA, the CDR3 is TGTGCCAGCAATAGGCCAGAGATGAACACCGGGGAGCTGTTTTTT. This translates into CASNRPEMNTGELFF.

The chain combines TRBV18 with TRBJ2-1, with 8 bases aligning to TRBD2. With V trimmed by 3 bases and J by 3 bases, 1 base remained unmatched. Germline lookup yields CDR1 KGHSH and CDR2 LQKENI. The CDR3 extends over 14 amino acids. This chain's CDR3 is CASSPRGDYNEQFF. The CDR3 nucleotides are TGTGCCAGCTCACCGCGGGGGGACTACAATGAGCAGTTCTTC. Supplemented by reference TRBV18 and TRBJ2-1, the full variable domain reads NAGVMQNPRHLVRRRGQEARLRCSPMKGHSHVYWYRQLPEEGLKFMVYLQKENIIDESGMPKERFSAEFPKEGPSILRIQQVVRGDSAAYFCASSPRGDYNEQFFGPGTRLTVL.

The chain is built from TRBV3-1 and TRBJ2-6, with 10 bases fitting TRBD1. The V gene's germline CDR1 is LGHDT and CDR2 YNNKEL (reference sequence). There are 22 residues in the CDR3. Germline trimming cut 0 bases from V and 3 bases from J; bases unmatched to any gene: 17. CDR3 DNA: TGTGCCAGCAGCCAAGATGTGCTGGGACAGGGGAGGATCGCGGTTGGGGCCAACGTCCTGACTTTC. This codes for CASSQDVLGQGRIAVGANVLTF.

This clonotype was counted only a few times. The CDR3 DNA follows: TGTGCCAGCAGCCCGGCCCTGGATCAGCCCCAGCATTTT. Translating it yields CASSPALDQPQHF. V is TRBV7-2 and J is TRBJ1-5; D not resolved. The CDR3 sequence is 13 residues long. V was pared by 5 bases and J by 5 bases, with 10 bases between. CDR1 and CDR2 (germline): SGHTA, FQGNSA.

The chain couples TRBV29-1 to TRBJ2-1, with a tentative D call TRBD2 (7 bases). Germline CDR1 and CDR2: SQVTM and ANQGSEA. The V and J ends lost 7 bases and 7 bases respectively, with 17 bases between them. The CDR3 has 13 amino acids. The CDR3 DNA sequence: TGCAGCGCCGTTGGGGGGGGCAAGAATGAGCAGTTCTTC. Translated, it gives CSAVGGGKNEQFF.

This clonotype is classed as large (0.1 to 1%). The rearrangement uses TRBV12-3 or TRBV12-4 and TRBJ2-3; 12 bases are a match to TRBD2. V dropped 5 bases and J dropped 1; count of bases not matched to a gene: 7. This CDR3 comprises 17 residues. CDR3: CASSRRLAGAGTDTQYF. Written as DNA, the CDR3 is TGTGCCAGCAGTCGTAGACTAGCGGGAGCCGGCACAGATACGCAGTATTTT.

The gene calls are TRBV25-1 and TRBJ2-3; D is possibly TRBD2 (5 bases). Trimming removed 5 bases from V and 4 bases from J, with 10 bases in between. Germline CDR1 and CDR2: MGHDK and SYGVNS. The CDR3 totals 13 residues. Here the CDR3 DNA reads TGTGCCAGCAGTCCCGGGAATCCAGATACGCAGTATTTT. This codes for CASSPGNPDTQYF.

There are a few counts of this clonotype. The chain has TRBV12-3 or TRBV12-4 and TRBJ2-7; TRBD1 matches 8 bases. The CDR3 loop spans 16 amino acids. V lost 5 bases, J lost 1 base, and 10 bases stayed unmatched. CDR3 amino acids: CASSAKTGVTSYEQYF. For the CDR3, the DNA is TGTGCCAGCAGTGCGAAGACAGGGGTCACATCCTACGAGCAGTACTTC.

By share of the sample, this clonotype is large. The chain employs TRBV5-1 and TRBJ2-5; no clear D gene. Germline CDR1 and CDR2: SGHRS and YFSETQ. V shed 0 bases and J shed 4 bases, with 10 bases lying between them. This CDR3 contains 14 residues. The CDR3 loop is CASSLESGGETQYF. CDR3 nucleotide sequence: TGCGCCAGCAGCTTGGAATCTGGCGGAGAGACCCAGTACTTC.

The chain recombines TRBV25-1 with TRBJ1-4; TRBD1 aligns across 7 bases. Looked up from germline, CDR1 is MGHDK and CDR2 is SYGVNS. The V gene end was trimmed by 6 bases and the J gene end by 2 bases; junction bases not matched to a gene: 6. The CDR3 has 15 residues. In DNA form, the CDR3 reads TGTGCCAGCAGAGCCCGACAGGGTACTAATGAAAAACTGTTTTTT. Translating it yields CASRARQGTNEKLFF.

This clonotype is large by share. The CDR3 nucleotides read TGTGCCAGCAGTTTCGGCAGGGCGGACACTGAAGCTTTCTTT. This sequence encodes CASSFGRADTEAFF. The chain recombines TRBV12-3 or TRBV12-4 with TRBJ1-1; tentatively, D is TRBD1 (5 bases). V was trimmed by 3 bases and J by 3 bases, leaving 11 bases between them. This CDR3 contains 14 residues.

This clonotype was detected a few times. The chain has TRBV12-3 or TRBV12-4 and TRBJ2-1; 10 nucleotides match TRBD2. V lost 6 bases, J lost 4 bases, and 6 bases stayed unmatched. CDR3 size: 15 residues. CDR3 residues: CASRRTSGAYNEQFF. The CDR3 DNA sequence: TGTGCCAGCAGGAGGACTAGCGGAGCGTACAATGAGCAGTTCTTC.

This clonotype has just a few counts. The chain employs TRBV27 and TRBJ2-1; D tentatively reads TRBD1 or TRBD2 (5 bases each). Germline V lookup: CDR1 MNHEY, CDR2 SMNVEV (reference sequence). The CDR3 spans 11 residues. V was shortened by 5 bases and J by 9 bases, with 8 bases between the two germline ends. The CDR3 nucleotides read TGTGCCAGCAGTGGGGGTATTGAGCAGTTCTTC. Protein sequence: CASSGGIEQFF.

This chain connects TRBV7-3 to TRBJ2-3; D might be TRBD2 (6 bases). The CDR3 extends over 16 amino acids. Trimming stripped 2 bases from V and 3 bases from J, with 15 bases between. Germline loops: CDR1 SGHTA, CDR2 FQGTGA. The CDR3 DNA sequence: TGTGCCAGCAGCTTATTGGGACTCTCTGGAACAGATACGCAGTATTTT. Amino acid sequence: CASSLLGLSGTDTQYF.

This clonotype is large by share. V usage is TRBV5-1 and J usage is TRBJ2-2, with D possibly being TRBD2 (6 bases). From germline, CDR1 is SGHRS and CDR2 YFSETQ. Trimming removed 6 bases at V and 6 bases at J, with 15 bases between. CDR3 length: 14 residues. DNA of the CDR3: TGCGCCAGCACCATGGATGGAGGGGCCGGGGAGCTGTTTTTT. It encodes CASTMDGGAGELFF.

This clonotype has a handful of counts. The rearrangement links TRBV24-1 to TRBJ2-1; unclear D gene. Trimming removed 0 bases at V and 6 bases at J, with 8 bases between. This CDR3 spans 14 amino acids. The germline V gene encodes CDR1 KGHDR and CDR2 SFDVKD. CDR3 DNA: TGTGCCACCAGTGATTTGGATATGCTCAATGAGCAGTTCTTC. Translating gives CATSDLDMLNEQFF.

This clonotype was observed a few times. This rearrangement joins TRBV11-2 to TRBJ2-3, with a weak D call TRBD2 (5 bases). The germline V and J ends were trimmed by 1 base and 2 bases, with 13 bases remaining between them. Germline V gives CDR1 SGHAT, CDR2 FQNNGV. This CDR3 spans 16 amino acids. The CDR3 here is CASSLAAGEPTDTQYF. The DNA of the CDR3 is TGTGCCAGCAGCTTAGCGGCCGGGGAGCCCACAGATACGCAGTATTTT.

This clonotype was observed a handful of times. The CDR3 DNA sequence: TGTGCCAGCAGTGTATCGGGGAAGGGGCAGCCCCAGCATTTT. Translating gives CASSVSGKGQPQHF. The rearrangement uses TRBV6-1 and TRBJ1-5; maybe TRBD1 (5 bases). The CDR3 is made up of 14 amino acids. The V gene lost 4 bases and the J gene lost 7 bases, with 14 bases spanning the gap. Germline V gives CDR1 MNHNS, CDR2 SASEGT.

This clonotype is large by share. The rearrangement links TRBV4-3 to TRBJ1-2; 7 nucleotides agree with TRBD1. CDR1 and CDR2 from the germline V gene are LGHNA and YSLEER. The CDR3 extends over 15 amino acids. The V gene end was trimmed by 0 bases and the J gene end by 4 bases; junction bases not matched to a gene: 5. In nucleotides, the CDR3 is TGCGCCAGCAGCCAAGATTGGGACAGCATCTATGGCTACACCTTC. Amino acids: CASSQDWDSIYGYTF.

This rearrangement joins TRBV18 to TRBJ2-7; 8 nucleotides line up with TRBD1. Germline-derived CDR1 and CDR2 are KGHSH and LQKENI. This CDR3 is built from 16 residues. After removal of 6 bases from V and 1 base from J, the junction contained 11 bases not matched to a gene. CDR3: CASSLLPGTGSYEQYF. The CDR3 nucleotides read TGTGCCAGCTCCCTCTTACCCGGGACAGGATCCTACGAGCAGTACTTC.

This clonotype is labeled large. The V call is TRBV4-1, the J call TRBJ2-2, with D perhaps assigned TRBD1 or TRBD2 (7 bases each). Trimming pared 0 bases from V and 6 bases from J, leaving 14 bases between. This CDR3 has 16 amino acids. Looked up from germline, CDR1 is MGHRA and CDR2 is YSYEKL. The CDR3 reads CASSQDRQGGAGELFF. The CDR3 DNA reads TGCGCCAGCAGCCAAGACCGACAGGGAGGGGCCGGGGAGCTGTTTTTT.

As concerns this clonotype: A much larger clone sits a single nucleotide away, making a read error possible. The rearrangement links TRBV7-2 to TRBJ2-1, with TRBD2 identical over 8 bases. V lost 2 bases and J lost 6; bases outside the gene matches: 12. The CDR3 is 17 residues long. The germline gives CDR1 SGHTA, CDR2 FQGNSA. CDR3 protein: CASSLIVAGGMRNEQFF. CDR3 nucleotide sequence: TGTGCCAGCAGCTTAATCGTGGCGGGAGGAATGCGCAATGAGCAGTTCTTC.

This clonotype is large. The final CDR3 position lacks the conserved phenylalanine or tryptophan, pointing to a likely read error. Because the CDR3's place on the DNA is in doubt, the DNA is left out and the CDR3 is given as listed by TCRdb. The chain recombines TRBV21-1 with TRBJ2-1. TRBV21-1 is annotated as a pseudogene. The CDR3 has 8 residues if both end residues are counted. CDR3 sequence: CASRPDVV.

The gene calls are TRBV11-3 and TRBJ2-5; a possible D gene is TRBD2 (5 bases). The germline V gene has CDR1 SGHNT and CDR2 YENEEA. Trimming pared 1 base from V and 3 bases from J, leaving 6 bases between. CDR3 size: 13 residues. In DNA form, the CDR3 reads TGTGCCAGCAGCTTAGGGGGAGAAGAGACCCAGTACTTC. Amino acid sequence: CASSLGGEETQYF.